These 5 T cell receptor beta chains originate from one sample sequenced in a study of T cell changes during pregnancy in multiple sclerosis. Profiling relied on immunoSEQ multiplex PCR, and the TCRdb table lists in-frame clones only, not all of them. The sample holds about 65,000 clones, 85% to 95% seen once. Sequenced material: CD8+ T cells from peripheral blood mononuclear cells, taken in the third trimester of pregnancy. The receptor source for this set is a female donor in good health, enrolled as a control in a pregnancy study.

This CDR3 is CAWSGGRVTF. The CDR3, as DNA: TGTGCCTGGAGTGGCGGCAGGGTTACCTTC. V and J are TRBV30 and TRBJ1-2, with D perhaps TRBD1 (5 bases). Germline V gene lookup returns CDR1 GTSNPN and CDR2 SVGIG (reference sequence). There are 10 residues in the CDR3. The germline V and J ends were trimmed by 1 base and 14 bases, with 11 bases remaining between them.

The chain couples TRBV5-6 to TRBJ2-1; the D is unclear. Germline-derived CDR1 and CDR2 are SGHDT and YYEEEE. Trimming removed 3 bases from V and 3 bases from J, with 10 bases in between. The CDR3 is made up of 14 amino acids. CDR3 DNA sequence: TGTGCCAGCAGCTGGGTGCGGATCTACAATGAGCAGTTCTTC. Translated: CASSWVRIYNEQFF.

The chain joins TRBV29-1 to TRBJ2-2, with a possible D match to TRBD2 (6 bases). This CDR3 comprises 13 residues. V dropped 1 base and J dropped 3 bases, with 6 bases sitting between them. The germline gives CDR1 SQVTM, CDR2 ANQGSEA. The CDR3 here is CSVEGGDTGELFF. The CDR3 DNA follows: TGCAGCGTTGAAGGGGGGGACACCGGGGAGCTGTTTTTT.

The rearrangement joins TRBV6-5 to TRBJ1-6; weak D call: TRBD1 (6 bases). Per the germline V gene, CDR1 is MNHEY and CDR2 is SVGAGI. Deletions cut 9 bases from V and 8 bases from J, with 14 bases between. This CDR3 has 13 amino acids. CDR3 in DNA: TGTGCCAGTCTCCGGGACACCGATTCACCCCTCCACTTT. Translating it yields CASLRDTDSPLHF.

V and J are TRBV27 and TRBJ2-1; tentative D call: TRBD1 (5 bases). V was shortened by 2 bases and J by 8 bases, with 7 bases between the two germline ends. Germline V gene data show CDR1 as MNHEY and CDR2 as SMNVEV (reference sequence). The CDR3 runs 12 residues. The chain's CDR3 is CASSLEGDEQFF. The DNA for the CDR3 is TGTGCCAGCAGTTTAGAAGGGGATGAGCAGTTCTTC.